Listed below are T cell receptor beta chains from one sample, sequenced in a study of CD4+ T cells in melanoma. TCRdb's table, derived via immunoSEQ multiplex PCR, lists solely in-frame clones and lacks some. The top ten hold roughly 4.9% of the sample, which has approximately 20,000 clones, 83% seen once. The sample comprised cells from a culture (not recorded whether cultured in vitro). These receptors were obtained from a human donor with melanoma. The CDR3 runs from the conserved cysteine through the conserved F or W. Each record gives: D gene, clone size, J gene, V gene, CDR3 protein, CDR3 DNA. D genes are given only for firm matches. Not all rows give a size; the values are once, few, many and, for expanded clones, a class.

D gene: TRBD1; clone size: .; J gene: TRBJ2-3; V gene: TRBV9; CDR3 protein: CASSAPDRGADTQYF; CDR3 DNA: TGTGCCAGCAGCGCACCGGACAGGGGCGCGGATACGCAGTATTTT
D gene: .; clone size: .; J gene: TRBJ1-2; V gene: TRBV25-1; CDR3 protein: CASSAPGGRVYGYTF; CDR3 DNA: TGTGCCAGCAGTGCCCCCGGCGGGCGAGTCTATGGCTACACCTTC
D gene: .; clone size: .; J gene: TRBJ1-1; V gene: TRBV6-1; CDR3 protein: CASRLVSEAFF; CDR3 DNA: TGTGCCAGCAGGTTAGTCAGTGAAGCTTTCTTT
D gene: TRBD2; clone size: once; J gene: TRBJ2-7; V gene: TRBV15; CDR3 protein: CATSSGPSGAPEQYF; CDR3 DNA: TGTGCCACCAGCAGCGGGCCTAGCGGGGCACCCGAGCAGTACTTC
D gene: .; clone size: once; J gene: TRBJ1-3; V gene: TRBV4-1; CDR3 protein: CASSKGRGVTGGNTIYF; CDR3 DNA: TGCGCCAGCAGCAAAGGGCGGGGGGTGACGGGAGGAAACACCATATATTTT
D gene: .; clone size: .; J gene: TRBJ1-2; V gene: TRBV7-9; CDR3 protein: CASSSTGTNYGYTF; CDR3 DNA: TGTGCCAGCAGCTCTACAGGGACCAACTATGGCTACACCTTC
D gene: .; clone size: .; J gene: TRBJ1-5; V gene: TRBV6-6; CDR3 protein: CASSYSGSGSQPQHF; CDR3 DNA: TGTGCCAGCAGTTACTCGGGTTCGGGGAGTCAGCCCCAGCATTTT
D gene: .; clone size: .; J gene: TRBJ1-6; V gene: TRBV5-1; CDR3 protein: CASSLTSLNSPLHF; CDR3 DNA: TGCGCCAGCAGCTTAACCAGTCTTAATTCACCCCTCCACTTT
D gene: TRBD2; clone size: .; J gene: TRBJ2-5; V gene: TRBV19; CDR3 protein: CATRTSGVQETQYF; CDR3 DNA: TGTGCCACCCGGACTAGCGGAGTCCAAGAGACCCAGTACTTC
D gene: TRBD2; clone size: once; J gene: TRBJ2-5; V gene: TRBV15; CDR3 protein: CATSREKTSGAETQYF; CDR3 DNA: TGTGCCACCAGCAGAGAGAAGACTAGCGGGGCAGAGACCCAGTACTTC
D gene: TRBD1; clone size: .; J gene: TRBJ1-5; V gene: TRBV23-1; CDR3 protein: CASSQSGTGGQPQHF; CDR3 DNA: TGCGCCAGCAGTCAATCGGGGACAGGAGGCCAGCCCCAGCATTTT
D gene: .; clone size: .; J gene: TRBJ1-5; V gene: TRBV19; CDR3 protein: CASSIELGRVSQPQHF; CDR3 DNA: TGTGCCAGTAGTATAGAATTAGGCCGGGTCAGTCAGCCCCAGCATTTT
D gene: TRBD1; clone size: .; J gene: TRBJ1-3; V gene: TRBV7-6; CDR3 protein: CASSLGYGTGTMVDTIYF; CDR3 DNA: TGTGCCAGCAGCTTAGGATATGGGACAGGGACGATGGTAGACACCATATATTTT
D gene: .; clone size: .; J gene: TRBJ2-4; V gene: TRBV5-5; CDR3 protein: CASSNRQGNIQYF; CDR3 DNA: TGTGCCAGCAGCAACCGGCAGGGGAACATTCAGTACTTC
D gene: .; clone size: .; J gene: TRBJ1-2; V gene: TRBV7-9; CDR3 protein: CASSLSGAPNYGYTF; CDR3 DNA: TGTGCCAGCAGCTTAAGTGGGGCCCCTAACTATGGCTACACCTTC
D gene: TRBD1; clone size: .; J gene: TRBJ2-2; V gene: TRBV7-9; CDR3 protein: CASSLGARGLNTGELFF; CDR3 DNA: TGTGCCAGCAGCTTAGGGGCCAGGGGGTTAAACACCGGGGAGCTGTTTTTT
D gene: .; clone size: .; J gene: TRBJ1-1; V gene: TRBV14; CDR3 protein: CASSQAGMNTEAFF; CDR3 DNA: TGTGCCAGCAGCCAAGCGGGTATGAACACTGAAGCTTTCTTT
D gene: .; clone size: .; J gene: TRBJ1-2; V gene: TRBV14; CDR3 protein: CASSQTANGYTF; CDR3 DNA: TGTGCCAGCAGCCAGACAGCCAACGGCTACACCTTC
D gene: .; clone size: .; J gene: TRBJ1-1; V gene: TRBV11-2; CDR3 protein: CASRKPGTNTEAFF; CDR3 DNA: TGTGCCAGCAGGAAGCCCGGGACGAACACTGAAGCTTTCTTT
D gene: TRBD2; clone size: .; J gene: TRBJ2-1; V gene: TRBV5-6; CDR3 protein: CASSRTSGGSPSYNEQFF; CDR3 DNA: TGTGCCAGCAGCCGAACTAGCGGGGGGTCCCCCTCCTACAATGAGCAGTTCTTC